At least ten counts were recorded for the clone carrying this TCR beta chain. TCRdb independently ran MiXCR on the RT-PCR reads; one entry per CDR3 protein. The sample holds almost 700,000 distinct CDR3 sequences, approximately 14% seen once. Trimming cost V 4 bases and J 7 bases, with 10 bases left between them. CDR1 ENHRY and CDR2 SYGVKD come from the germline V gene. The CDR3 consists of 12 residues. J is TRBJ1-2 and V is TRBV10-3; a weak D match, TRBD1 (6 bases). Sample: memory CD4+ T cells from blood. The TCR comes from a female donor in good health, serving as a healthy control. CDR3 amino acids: CAISAPTGGYTF. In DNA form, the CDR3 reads TGTGCCATCAGTGCCCCGACAGGTGGCTACACCTTC.